One sample yielded the 4 T cell receptor beta chains listed below, sequenced in a study of OX40 agonist ivuxolimab in advanced cancers. Sequencing was performed with immunoSEQ multiplex PCR; in TCRdb, only in-frame clones are kept and a portion is missing. The profile covers 30,000 to 40,000 clones, with around 90% appearing a single time and around 9% taken by the ten largest. The sequences come from CD4+ or CD8+ T cells sorted from blood, collected in a trial of the OX40 agonist ivuxolimab. Every receptor here comes from an adult with an advanced solid tumor such as melanoma, head and neck, liver or kidney cancer.

This clone was seen once. The gene calls are TRBV28 and TRBJ2-5, with 9 bases lining up with TRBD1. V was pared by 6 bases and J by 10 bases, with 3 bases of the junction left unmatched. This CDR3 is built from 11 residues. Germline CDR1 reads MDHEN; CDR2 reads SYDVKM. CDR3 sequence (DNA): TGTGCCAGCAGGGACAGGGGAGACCAGTACTTC. This encodes CASRDRGDQYF.

The chain uses TRBV5-1 and TRBJ2-3; 9 nucleotides match TRBD1. The V and J ends lost 4 bases and 6 bases, in that order; junction bases with no gene match: 18. CDR1 SGHRS and CDR2 YFSETQ come from the germline V gene. This CDR3 comprises 18 residues. The CDR3 region has the DNA TGCGCCAGCAGCCCCACTCCCCTGGGACAGGGAGGATCCGATACGCAGTATTTT. Encoded protein: CASSPTPLGQGGSDTQYF.

The rearrangement uses TRBV10-3 and TRBJ1-2; 10 bases agree with TRBD1. Germline V lookup: CDR1 ENHRY, CDR2 SYGVKD. This CDR3 region has 14 residues. V gave up 4 bases and J gave up 2 bases; unmatched junction bases: 1. This chain's CDR3 is CAISGQGANYGYTF. In DNA form, the CDR3 reads TGTGCCATCAGTGGACAGGGGGCGAACTATGGCTACACCTTC.

By its share, this clone is medium-sized. The CDR3 sequence is CASSFWVTPTAFF. The CDR3 nucleotides read TGTGCCAGCAGCTTTTGGGTGACCCCAACAGCTTTCTTT. This sequence joins TRBV5-6 and TRBJ1-1; D gene ambiguous. The V end was cut by 2 bases, the J end by 10 bases, with 15 bases between. Germline CDR1 and CDR2: SGHDT and YYEEEE. CDR3 length: 13 residues.